The 8 T cell receptor beta chains presented below share a single source sample, sequenced in a study of vaccination and CD4 T cells after COVID-19. Their recognized antigens are unknown. The Oncomine TCR Beta short-read assay was what sequenced the DNA obtained from cultured CD4+ T cells. MiXCR, applied by TCRdb to the PCR reads, yields one record per CDR3 protein. The table records tens of thousands of distinct CDR3 sequences, around two fifths of them present only once. Treatment denoted: roughly 10-day PBMC culture with coronavirus spike peptide pools or control peptides (ViraFEST assay). Sequencing was performed on CD4+ T cells from blood, cultured in vitro, taken after SARS-CoV-2 vaccination. Receptor source: a human donor who had recovered from COVID-19.

This clonotype was detected a few times. J is TRBJ2-7 and V is TRBV19; maybe TRBD1 (5 bases). V lost 3 bases to trimming and J lost 6 bases, with 15 bases between them. The CDR3 has 14 amino acids. CDR1 is LNHDA, CDR2 SQIVND, per germline (reference sequence). The CDR3 protein is CASSIRAGSGEQYF. CDR3 DNA sequence: TGTGCCAGTAGTATTAGGGCAGGGTCCGGCGAGCAGTACTTC.

The genes are TRBV20-1 and TRBJ2-1, with 8 bases that match TRBD2. J lost 4 bases, V lost 3 bases, and 8 bases had no gene match. Germline values: CDR1 DFQATT, CDR2 SNEGSKA (reference sequence). This CDR3 has 15 amino acids. For the CDR3, the DNA is TGCAGTGCTAGGGCTGGTGCGGGAGGATACAATGAGCAGTTCTTC. This sequence encodes CSARAGAGGYNEQFF.

This clonotype was seen a few times. The chain has TRBV20-1 and TRBJ2-7; TRBD2 agrees at 14 bases. The CDR3 length is 16 residues. The V segment lost 7 bases and the J segment 4 bases; nucleotides outside the gene matches: 12. CDR1 and CDR2 (germline): DFQATT, SNEGSKA (reference sequence). CDR3 residues: CSVGTSGSPTPYEQYF. CDR3 DNA sequence: TGCAGTGTCGGGACTAGCGGGAGCCCCACCCCTTACGAGCAGTACTTC.

The CDR3 here is CASSLRRGGRADEQFF. CDR3 DNA: TGTGCCAGCAGCTTAAGGCGTGGCGGGAGGGCCGATGAGCAGTTCTTC. This rearrangement joins TRBV7-2 to TRBJ2-1; TRBD2 aligns across 9 bases. The germline V gene encodes CDR1 SGHTA and CDR2 FQGNSA. J gave up 8 bases and V 2 bases, and 10 bases lay outside the gene matches. The CDR3 contains 16 residues.

This clonotype was seen a few times. V is TRBV6-2 or TRBV6-3 and J is TRBJ2-5; TRBD1 or TRBD2 may be the D gene (5 bases each). With 4 bases removed from V and 5 bases from J, the gap between germline ends came to 17 bases. This CDR3 has 15 residues. Per the germline V gene, CDR1 is MNHEY and CDR2 is SVGEGT. The DNA for the CDR3 is TGTGCCAGCAGTTTTGGCCAAGGGGAGTTGGAGACCCAGTACTTC. Protein: CASSFGQGELETQYF.

This clonotype was observed a handful of times. The chain is built from TRBV2 and TRBJ1-2, with D unresolved. The CDR3 is made up of 12 amino acids. Trimming shortened V by 11 bases and J by 1 base, and 11 bases separated the two germline ends. Germline CDR1 SNHLY, CDR2 FYNNEI. CDR3 region: CAGGSYNYGYTF. Here the CDR3 DNA reads TGTGCCGGCGGGTCCTATAACTATGGCTACACCTTC.

The chain couples TRBV20-1 to TRBJ2-5; perhaps TRBD2 as D (7 bases). Germline V gene lookup returns CDR1 DFQATT and CDR2 SNEGSKA (reference sequence). This CDR3 contains 12 residues. Trimming left V 7 bases short and J 3 bases short, with 12 bases between. CDR3 protein: CSVGGGEETQYF. In DNA, the CDR3 is TGCAGTGTAGGGGGGGGAGAAGAGACCCAGTACTTC.

The V gene is TRBV6-5, the J gene TRBJ1-5; D remains ambiguous. Germline V gene lookup returns CDR1 MNHEY and CDR2 SVGAGI. The CDR3 covers 13 residues. V gave up 0 bases and J gave up 7 bases, with 7 bases separating them. The CDR3 nucleotides read TGTGCCAGCAGTTACTCGCGAGAACAGCCCCAGCATTTT. This codes for CASSYSREQPQHF.